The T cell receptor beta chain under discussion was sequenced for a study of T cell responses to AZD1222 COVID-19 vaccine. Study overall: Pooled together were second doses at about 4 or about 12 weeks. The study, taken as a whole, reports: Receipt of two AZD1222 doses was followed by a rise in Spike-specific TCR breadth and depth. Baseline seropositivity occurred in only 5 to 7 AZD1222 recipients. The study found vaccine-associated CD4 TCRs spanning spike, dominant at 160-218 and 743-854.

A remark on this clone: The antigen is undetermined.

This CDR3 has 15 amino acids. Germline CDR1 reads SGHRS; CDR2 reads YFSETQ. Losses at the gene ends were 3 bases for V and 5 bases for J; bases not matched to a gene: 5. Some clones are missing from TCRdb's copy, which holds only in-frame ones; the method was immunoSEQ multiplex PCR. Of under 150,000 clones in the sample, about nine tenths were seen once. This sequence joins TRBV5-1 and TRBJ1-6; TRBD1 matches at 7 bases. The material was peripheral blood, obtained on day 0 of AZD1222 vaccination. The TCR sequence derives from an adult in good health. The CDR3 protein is CASSSQGFDNSPLHF. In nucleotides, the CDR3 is TGCGCCAGCAGCTCACAGGGGTTTGATAATTCACCCCTCCACTTT. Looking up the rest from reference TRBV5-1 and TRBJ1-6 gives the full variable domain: KAGVTQTPRYLIKTRGQQVTLSCSPISGHRSVSWYQQTPGQGLQFLFEYFSETQRNKGNFPGRFSGRQFSNSRSEMNVSTLELGDSALYLCASSSQGFDNSPLHFGNGTRLTVT.